This T cell receptor (beta chain) was captured in a study of CD8 T cells in ankylosing spondylitis. The study's findings and limits: Clones linked to disease were reported to show significant enrichment in matched ankylosing spondylitis synovial fluid.

The authors made TCR beta libraries by quantitative 5'-RACE with molecular barcodes. TCRdb re-called the 5' RACE reads with MiXCR, one entry per CDR3 protein. Among 230,000 or so distinct CDR3 sequences, 15% to 20% were seen once, and the ten largest hold approximately 33%. Remarks on this clonotype: Its target is unknown.

Germline V gene data show CDR1 as LGHNA and CDR2 as YSLEER. This CDR3 comprises 16 residues. V was clipped by 4 bases and J by 1 base, with 16 bases between them. Sequenced sample: blood, either unsorted or a sorted T cell fraction (not recorded which). The chain joins TRBV4-3 to TRBJ2-5; D call uncertain. The receptor was isolated from a male donor with ankylosing spondylitis or in good health (not recorded which). The CDR3 coding sequence is TGCGCCAGCAGCCCAAGTCTAGGGCCCCCCCAAGAGACCCAGTACTTC. Protein: CASSPSLGPPQETQYF.